The text below deals with one T cell receptor beta chain. In the source study's methods: Amplification from reference gene primers served as the basis for estimated nucleated cell counts. The table came from immunoSEQ multiplex PCR; TCRdb's copy has only in-frame clones and leaves some out. For V, J and clone size, that table is used; D and trimming come from the DNA. This table holds around 300,000 clones, around 90% found once. The data originate from a study of blood T cell repertoires in COVID-19. Study summary: Samples of COVID-19 (acute and convalescent) were obtained from the United States, Italy and Spain. T cells, B-cell-depleted T cells, or PBMCs provided the cDNA or gDNA that served as material.

V was clipped by 0 bases and J by 3 bases; unmatched bases: 4. CDR1 SGDLS and CDR2 YYNGEE come from the germline V gene. The CDR3 runs 15 residues. Sequencing was performed on peripheral blood. V and J are TRBV9 and TRBJ2-5; 8 nucleotides match TRBD2. The sequence was obtained from a woman aged 40 to 55 who had recovered from COVID-19. The CDR3 sequence: CASSVGGTRKETQYF. CDR3 DNA: TGTGCCAGCAGCGTAGGAGGGACTAGAAAAGAGACCCAGTACTTC.